The 23 T cell receptor beta chains below were found in one sample sequenced in a study of T cells in Graves' hyperthyroidism and ophthalmopathy. There were TCR beta CDR3 regions amplified from RNA transcripts. Initially, a first-round RT-PCR of the TCR CDR3 employed the HTBI primer set. TCRdb fed the multiplex PCR reads into MiXCR, producing one record per CDR3 protein. The table includes approximately 700,000 distinct CDR3 sequences, 16% detected once. The sample taken for sequencing was blood. The receptor set was obtained from a man younger than 35 with Graves' hyperthyroidism.

This clonotype was observed many times. The chain has TRBV30 and TRBJ2-7; 7 bases agree with TRBD2. The V gene's germline CDR1 is GTSNPN and CDR2 SVGIG (reference sequence). Germline trimming cut 0 bases from V and 7 bases from J; bases unmatched to any gene: 6. The CDR3 is made up of 13 amino acids. CDR3 loop: CAWSVLGRGEQYF. Here the CDR3 DNA reads TGTGCCTGGAGTGTACTGGGGAGGGGTGAGCAGTACTTC.

The genes are TRBV4-2 and TRBJ2-7; no definite D call. The V gene lost 5 bases and the J gene lost 2 bases, with 13 bases spanning the gap. The CDR3 contains 14 residues. Germline CDR1 and CDR2: LGHNA and YNFKEQ. The CDR3 DNA sequence: TGTGCCAGCAGCTACCAGGTTCAGGCCTACGAGCAGTACTTC. It translates to CASSYQVQAYEQYF.

This clonotype was counted many times. The chain has TRBV7-9 and TRBJ2-7; 8 nucleotides match TRBD2. The CDR3 has 14 amino acids. Germline CDR1 reads SEHNR; CDR2 reads FQNEAQ (reference sequence). V shed 3 bases, J shed 6 bases, and the junction held 7 bases outside the gene matches. This chain's CDR3 is CASSFSGGAAEQYF. The CDR3 DNA follows: TGTGCCAGCAGCTTCTCCGGGGGGGCAGCCGAGCAGTACTTC.

The chain employs TRBV6-1 and TRBJ1-1; D uncertain. V dropped 7 bases and J dropped 0 bases, with 9 bases sitting between them. Germline V gene lookup returns CDR1 MNHNS and CDR2 SASEGT. This CDR3 has 13 amino acids. DNA of the CDR3: TGTGCCAGCAAGATCGGATTGAACACTGAAGCTTTCTTT. Translating gives CASKIGLNTEAFF.

This clonotype was seen repeatedly, ten times or more. The junction shows a germline mismatch at one end, possibly a read error. The chain combines TRBV28 with TRBJ2-5; maybe TRBD2 (6 bases). Per germline, CDR1 MDHEN and CDR2 SYDVKM. This CDR3 has 14 amino acids. The DNA of the CDR3 is TGTGCCAGCAGTTCCCCTCCCTGGGACTCTCCGGCGGACTTC. It codes for CASSSPPWDSPADF.

This rearrangement joins TRBV24-1 to TRBJ2-1; D ambiguous. V lost 3 bases and J lost 8, with 7 bases in between. The CDR3 is 12 amino acids. Per germline, CDR1 KGHDR and CDR2 SFDVKD. In DNA form, the CDR3 reads TGTGCCACCAGTGATACTACCGATGAGCAGTTCTTC. Protein sequence: CATSDTTDEQFF.

The CDR3 DNA is TGTGCCAGCAGTTTCGAGGACAGGGGGGCCGGGGAGCTGTTTTTT. It yields the protein CASSFEDRGAGELFF. This rearrangement joins TRBV28 to TRBJ2-2; 10 bases fit TRBD1. CDR1 is MDHEN, CDR2 SYDVKM, per germline. The CDR3 has 15 amino acids. Trimming at V came to 3 bases and at J to 6 bases, leaving 4 bases not matched to a gene.

V gene TRBV12-3 or TRBV12-4 combines with J gene TRBJ2-1, with no clear D. The CDR3 length is 14 residues. The V end was cut by 3 bases, the J end by 8 bases, with 14 bases between. CDR3 nucleotides: TGTGCCAGCAGTTTGACACCCCACCTAGATGAGCAGTTCTTC. Its protein product is CASSLTPHLDEQFF.

This clonotype was seen at least ten times. The chain carries TRBV11-3 and TRBJ1-4; D is undetermined. The CDR3 spans 15 residues. CDR1 is SGHNT, CDR2 YENEEA, per germline. The V end lost 5 bases, the J end lost 0 bases, and 10 bases lay between the germline ends. CDR3 DNA sequence: TGTGCCAGCAGCGACACACCCGCAACTAATGAAAAACTGTTTTTT. Translation gives CASSDTPATNEKLFF.

This clonotype was counted ten times or more. The chain couples TRBV2 to TRBJ2-5; the D gene is possibly TRBD1 (6 bases). The length of the CDR3 is 14 residues. The V gene's germline CDR1 is SNHLY and CDR2 FYNNEI. Trimming shortened V by 7 bases and J by 0 bases, and 12 bases separated the two germline ends. This CDR3 reads CASTDGQHQETQYF. CDR3 coding DNA: TGTGCCAGCACCGACGGACAGCACCAAGAGACCCAGTACTTC.

This rearrangement joins TRBV3-2 to TRBJ2-7; the table's TRBD1 call for D was not verified on the DNA. TRBV3-2 is assigned pseudogene status. The CDR3 covers 15 residues. This CDR3 reads CASSFRDSLSYEQYF. CDR3 bases: TGTGCCAGCAGCTTCCGGGACAGTCTCTCCTACGAGCAGTACTTC.

This clonotype turned up a few times. V usage is TRBV6-1 and J usage is TRBJ1-2; possible D gene TRBD1, 5 bases. Trimming stripped 5 bases from V and 3 bases from J, with 10 bases between. From germline, CDR1 is MNHNS and CDR2 SASEGT. This CDR3 region has 13 residues. CDR3 DNA: TGTGCCAGCAGTCGACCGACAGACTATGGCTACACCTTC. Its protein is CASSRPTDYGYTF.

The J gene is TRBJ1-2, the V gene TRBV7-9, with 10 nucleotides matching TRBD1. V was clipped by 5 bases and J by 8 bases; unmatched bases: 11. This CDR3 region has 15 residues. In germline, CDR1 is SEHNR, CDR2 FQNEAQ (reference sequence). CDR3 region: CASSKTGQGFKGYTF. DNA of the CDR3: TGTGCCAGCAGCAAAACGGGACAGGGGTTTAAAGGCTACACCTTC.

This clonotype appeared many times. The chain employs TRBV27 and TRBJ1-5, with TRBD1 matching 11 bases. In germline, CDR1 is MNHEY, CDR2 SMNVEV (reference sequence). V trimming: 3 bases; J trimming: 3 bases; junction bases outside the gene matches: 4. This CDR3 contains 16 residues. In nucleotides, the CDR3 is TGTGCCAGCAGTTTCGGGACAGGGGGGAACAATCAGCCCCAGCATTTT. Its translation is CASSFGTGGNNQPQHF.

This clonotype was counted many times. The chain couples TRBV20-1 to TRBJ1-1; D not certain. V lost 4 bases to trimming and J lost 5 bases, with 11 bases between them. CDR3 size: 12 residues. Germline CDR1 is DFQATT and CDR2 is SNEGSKA (reference sequence). CDR3 sequence reads: CSAKEGWTEAFF. CDR3 sequence (DNA): TGCAGTGCTAAGGAGGGTTGGACTGAAGCTTTCTTT.

This clonotype was seen more than once but under ten times. The chain uses TRBV2 and TRBJ1-5; 10 nucleotides line up with TRBD1. V lost 6 bases to trimming and J lost 4 bases; unmatched junction nucleotides: 6. The CDR3 sequence is 15 residues long. In germline, CDR1 is SNHLY, CDR2 FYNNEI. CDR3 bases: TGTGCCAGCAGCTGGGGACAGGGGCGGAATCAGCCCCAGCATTTT. The encoded protein is CASSWGQGRNQPQHF.

J is TRBJ2-7 and V is TRBV29-1; D is unresolved. Trimming removed 2 bases from V and 7 bases from J, with 15 bases in between. The CDR3 is made up of 13 amino acids. CDR1 is SQVTM and CDR2 is ANQGSEA in the germline V gene. The DNA for the CDR3 is TGCAGCGTTGAAACAACGGCCTTGGGGGAGCAGTACTTC. Encoded protein: CSVETTALGEQYF.

V and J are TRBV4-3 and TRBJ2-7; D remains unclear. This CDR3 has 14 amino acids. Trimming took 0 bases from V and 4 from J, leaving 10 bases between them. CDR1 and CDR2 (germline): LGHNA, YSLEER. This CDR3 is CASSQDWAGYEQYF. CDR3 sequence (DNA): TGCGCCAGCAGCCAAGATTGGGCAGGATACGAGCAGTACTTC.

The table lists this clonotype with many counts. The genes are TRBV28 and TRBJ2-2; D ambiguous. Trimming left V 4 bases short and J 4 bases short, with 10 bases between. The CDR3 totals 14 residues. Looked up from germline, CDR1 is MDHEN and CDR2 is SYDVKM. The CDR3 bases are TGTGCCAGCAGTTCGTCGGACGGCACCGGGGAGCTGTTTTTT. Amino acid sequence: CASSSSDGTGELFF. The whole variable domain, remainder taken from reference TRBV28 and TRBJ2-2, is DVKVTQSSRYLVKRTGEKVFLECVQDMDHENMFWYRQDPGLGLRLIYFSYDVKMKEKGDIPEGYSVSREKKERFSLILESASTNQTSMYLCASSSSDGTGELFFGEGSRLTVL.

Only a few counts were recorded for this clonotype. V gene TRBV20-1 combines with J gene TRBJ2-1, with 9 positions matching TRBD2. With 3 bases clipped from V and 4 bases from J, the junction kept 13 bases outside the gene matches. Germline lookup yields CDR1 DFQATT and CDR2 SNEGSKA (reference sequence). The CDR3 spans 17 residues. This CDR3 reads CSARALIAGELYNEQFF. Here the CDR3 DNA reads TGCAGTGCTAGGGCCCTTATAGCGGGAGAACTTTACAATGAGCAGTTCTTC.

Only a few counts were recorded for this clonotype. The V and J genes are TRBV5-5 and TRBJ2-7; TRBD2 matches 12 bases. Germline values: CDR1 SGHKS, CDR2 YYEKEE (reference sequence). This CDR3 region has 15 residues. Germline trimming cut 3 bases from V and 4 bases from J; bases unmatched to any gene: 5. CDR3 loop: CASSYRLAGVYEQYF. The CDR3 DNA reads as TGTGCCAGCAGCTACAGACTAGCGGGAGTTTACGAGCAGTACTTC.

This clonotype was observed a few times. The rearrangement joins TRBV28 to TRBJ2-1; weak D call: TRBD2 (5 bases). Trimming pared 2 bases from V and 9 bases from J, leaving 8 bases between. The CDR3 has 12 amino acids. Germline loops: CDR1 MDHEN, CDR2 SYDVKM. CDR3 sequence (DNA): TGTGCCAGCAGTTTAATGGAGGTTGAGCAGTTCTTC. Protein: CASSLMEVEQFF.

This clonotype has a count of ten or more. V and J are TRBV12-3 or TRBV12-4 and TRBJ2-3, with 13 bases aligning to TRBD2. This CDR3 is 14 amino acids long. V lost 5 bases to trimming and J lost 8 bases; unmatched junction nucleotides: 4. Here the CDR3 reads CASSLRTSGSTQYF. CDR3 bases: TGTGCCAGCAGTCTCCGGACTAGCGGGAGTACGCAGTATTTT.